The rows below give T cell receptor beta chains drawn from one sample of a study of T cells in Graves' hyperthyroidism and ophthalmopathy. TCRdb fed the multiplex PCR reads into MiXCR, producing one record per CDR3 protein. This sample has about 330,000 distinct CDR3 sequences, with 12% to 15% found just once. Sequencing was carried out using blood. All receptors come from a middle-aged woman with Graves' ophthalmopathy. CDR3s include the opening cysteine and the closing phenylalanine or tryptophan. D genes are given only for firm matches. Expanded clones get a size class; other rows say once, few or many, or leave the size out.

>TRBD2|TRBJ2-1|-|TRBV12-5
CASESGGAPSEQFF
TGTGCTAGTGAAAGCGGGGGGGCCCCGAGTGAGCAGTTCTTC
>-|TRBJ1-1|many|TRBV14
CASSQRDTKYTEAFF
TGTGCCAGCAGCCAGCGGGACACCAAGTACACTGAAGCTTTCTTT
>TRBD1|TRBJ2-2|-|TRBV5-4
CASSEGQLANTGELFF
TGTGCCAGCAGCGAGGGACAGCTCGCGAACACCGGGGAGCTGTTTTTT
>TRBD2|TRBJ2-3|many|TRBV11-2
CASSSYSGGTDTQYF
TGTGCCAGCAGCTCTTATAGCGGGGGCACAGATACGCAGTATTTT
>-|TRBJ2-2|many|TRBV25-1
CASSRQTNTGELFF
TGTGCCAGCAGCCGACAAACGAACACCGGGGAGCTGTTTTTT
>-|TRBJ2-7|-|TRBV20-1
CSLIRHSWRSSYEQYF
TGCAGCCTCATCCGCCATTCTTGGCGGTCCTCCTACGAGCAGTACTTC
>TRBD2|TRBJ2-1|many|TRBV28
CASNFPRGLAGGRGGYNEQFF
TGTGCCAGCAATTTCCCTCGGGGACTAGCGGGAGGGAGAGGAGGCTACAATGAGCAGTTCTTC
>TRBD2|TRBJ2-3|many|TRBV20-1
CSARSGRAGTDTQYF
TGCAGTGCTAGAAGTGGGAGGGCCGGCACAGATACGCAGTATTTT
>-|TRBJ1-5|few|TRBV2
CASSERSWGQPQHF
TGTGCCAGCAGTGAAAGATCCTGGGGCCAGCCCCAGCATTTT
>-|TRBJ1-1|many|TRBV7-6
CASSLILNTEAFF
TGTGCCAGCAGCTTGATACTTAACACTGAAGCTTTCTTT
>-|TRBJ1-1|many|TRBV30
CAWKWGNTEAFF
TGTGCCTGGAAATGGGGGAACACTGAAGCTTTCTTT
>TRBD2|TRBJ2-3|many|TRBV7-8
CASSLSLAGGLTDTQYF
TGTGCCAGCAGCTTGTCTCTAGCGGGGGGTCTCACAGATACGCAGTATTTT
>-|TRBJ2-2|once|TRBV5-1
CASSKISRSGELFF
TGCGCCAGCAGCAAGATATCTCGGTCCGGGGAGCTGTTTTTT
>-|TRBJ2-7|many|TRBV25-1
CASGRGGGYEQYF
TGTGCCAGCGGCAGGGGAGGTGGGTACGAGCAGTACTTC
>-|TRBJ2-3|many|TRBV6-2/TRBV6-3
CASSRRDQPHTQYF
TGTGCCAGCAGTCGTCGCGACCAACCTCATACGCAGTATTTT
>TRBD1|TRBJ1-5|once|TRBV7-9
CASSLAGFPGQKFYSNQPQHF
TGTGCCAGCAGCTTAGCTGGGTTTCCGGGACAGAAATTTTATAGCAATCAGCCCCAGCATTTT
>-|TRBJ1-5|many|TRBV2
CASSESRTPNQPQHF
TGTGCCAGCAGTGAATCTCGGACACCCAATCAGCCCCAGCATTTT
>-|TRBJ2-1|many|TRBV20-1
CSARVLGFLSNEQFF
TGCAGTGCTAGAGTTCTGGGCTTCCTAAGCAATGAGCAGTTCTTC
>-|TRBJ1-1|many|TRBV7-2
CASSLAIAGSHKNTEAFF
TGTGCCAGCAGCTTAGCGATCGCAGGGTCCCATAAGAACACTGAAGCTTTCTTT
>-|TRBJ2-3|many|TRBV2
CASSEAWGPDTQYF
TGTGCCAGCAGTGAAGCCTGGGGGCCAGATACGCAGTATTTT
>-|TRBJ2-5|many|TRBV24-1
CATSDFEGVGTQYF
TGTGCCACCAGTGATTTCGAGGGAGTAGGAACCCAGTACTTC
>-|TRBJ2-3|many|TRBV11-2
CASSLVGGGDTQYF
TGTGCCAGCAGCTTAGTAGGGGGGGGAGATACGCAGTATTTT
>TRBD1|TRBJ2-5|few|TRBV5-8
CASHFGTGRMETQYF
TGTGCCAGCCACTTCGGGACAGGGAGGATGGAGACCCAGTACTTC
>-|TRBJ1-5|many|TRBV7-2
CASSLYNSNQPQHF
TGTGCCAGCAGCCTATACAATAGCAATCAGCCCCAGCATTTT
>-|TRBJ2-7|-|TRBV2
CASSLGGSLGEQYF
TGTGCCAGCAGTCTTGGTGGGAGCTTGGGCGAGCAGTACTTC
>-|TRBJ2-5|many|TRBV28
CASSLSAFETQYF
TGTGCCAGCAGTTTATCGGCCTTTGAGACCCAGTACTTC
>TRBD1|TRBJ2-2|-|TRBV5-1
CASSWNARDSLTGELFF
TGCGCCAGCAGCTGGAACGCCCGGGACAGCCTCACCGGGGAGCTGTTTTTT
>TRBD1|TRBJ1-1|-|TRBV12-3/TRBV12-4
CASSLGGLRGPTEAFF
TGTGCCAGCAGTTTAGGTGGCCTCAGGGGGCCCACTGAAGCTTTCTTT
>TRBD1|TRBJ2-1|many|TRBV25-1
CASSETGKGNEQFF
TGTGCCAGCAGTGAGACAGGGAAGGGCAATGAGCAGTTCTTC
>TRBD2|TRBJ2-1|few|TRBV2
CASSTIAGASSSEQFF
TGTGCCAGCAGTACGATAGCGGGAGCCTCGTCGAGTGAGCAGTTCTTC
>TRBD1|TRBJ1-1|many|TRBV19
CASSSRTGNTEAFF
TGTGCCAGTAGTTCCAGGACAGGGAACACTGAAGCTTTCTTT
>TRBD2|TRBJ2-3|many|TRBV2
CASSDSGLAGTDTQYF
TGTGCCAGCAGTGACTCCGGACTAGCGGGTACAGATACGCAGTATTTT
>-|TRBJ1-1|many|TRBV2
CASRLRPPGTEAFF
TGTGCCAGCAGGCTTCGACCCCCGGGAACTGAAGCTTTCTTT
>-|TRBJ1-1|few|TRBV9
CASSVASSGINTEAFF
TGTGCCAGCAGCGTAGCCTCTTCAGGGATTAACACTGAAGCTTTCTTT
>TRBD1|TRBJ2-7|many|TRBV27
CASSLRDRNYEQYF
TGTGCCAGCAGTTTGAGGGACAGAAACTACGAGCAGTACTTC
>TRBD1|TRBJ2-7|-|TRBV7-9
CASSWSRDRGSYEQYF
TGTGCCAGCAGCTGGTCCCGGGACAGGGGCTCGTACGAGCAGTACTTC
>-|TRBJ2-1|-|TRBV9
CASSVDRELFYNEQFF
TGTGCCAGCAGCGTAGACAGGGAACTATTTTACAATGAGCAGTTCTTC
>TRBD2|TRBJ2-1|many|TRBV2
CASRDSGRADNEQFF
TGTGCCAGCAGAGATAGCGGGAGGGCCGACAATGAGCAGTTCTTC
>-|TRBJ1-1|many|TRBV27
CASRNGRITEAFF
TGTGCCAGCAGGAACGGCCGAATTACTGAAGCTTTCTTT
>TRBD2|TRBJ2-3|many|TRBV7-2
CASSFRTSGGFSTDTQYF
TGTGCCAGCAGCTTCCGGACTAGCGGGGGGTTTAGCACAGATACGCAGTATTTT
>TRBD1|TRBJ1-1|many|TRBV10-2
CASSKDRGSEAFF
TGCGCCAGCAGTAAAGACAGGGGTTCTGAAGCTTTCTTT
>-|TRBJ2-2|many|TRBV24-1
CATSDLRQDITGELFF
TGTGCCACCAGTGATTTGCGGCAGGATATCACCGGGGAGCTGTTTTTT
>-|TRBJ2-3|many|TRBV20-1
CSARYYARGTDTQYF
TGCAGTGCTAGATATTACGCTAGGGGGACAGATACGCAGTATTTT
>TRBD1|TRBJ1-2|-|TRBV4-1
CASSQVGQAYGYTF
TGCGCCAGCAGCCAAGTCGGACAGGCCTATGGCTACACCTTC
>-|TRBJ1-5|-|TRBV6-5
CAGSYPNVGKQPQHF
TGTGCCGGCAGTTACCCGAACGTAGGGAAGCAGCCCCAGCATTTT
>-|TRBJ2-4|many|TRBV15
CATSRDEKGSLAKNIQYF
TGTGCCACCAGCAGAGATGAAAAGGGATCGCTAGCCAAAAACATTCAGTACTTC
>TRBD2|TRBJ2-1|-|TRBV9
CASSAWGTSGSNEQFF
TGTGCCAGCAGCGCCTGGGGGACTAGCGGGAGTAATGAGCAGTTCTTC
>TRBD2|TRBJ2-1|-|TRBV12-3/TRBV12-4
CASGPGGAHEQFF
TGTGCCAGCGGCCCCGGGGGGGCCCATGAGCAGTTCTTC
>-|TRBJ2-7|few|TRBV28
CASRINRGTYEQYF
TGTGCCAGCAGGATAAATCGGGGAACATACGAGCAGTACTTC
>TRBD1|TRBJ1-5|many|TRBV28
CASRWGTGRNQPQHF
TGTGCCAGCAGGTGGGGGACAGGGAGGAATCAGCCCCAGCATTTT
>-|TRBJ2-6|-|TRBV30
CAWKLAGGRPGANVLTF
TGTGCCTGGAAACTTGCGGGCGGTCGCCCTGGGGCCAACGTCCTGACTTTC
>-|TRBJ2-1|-|TRBV24-1
CATSDPSGEAYNEQFF
TGTGCCACCAGTGACCCCTCAGGGGAGGCCTACAATGAGCAGTTCTTC
>-|TRBJ1-2|-|TRBV15
CATSREGIWSYTF
TGTGCCACCAGCAGAGAGGGAATATGGAGCTACACCTTC
>-|TRBJ2-7|-|TRBV10-2
CASTSLANEQYF
TGCGCCAGCACTTCTCTGGCGAACGAGCAGTACTTC
>-|TRBJ2-3|many|TRBV27
CASKQRESTDTQYF
TGTGCCAGCAAGCAGCGCGAAAGCACAGATACGCAGTATTTT